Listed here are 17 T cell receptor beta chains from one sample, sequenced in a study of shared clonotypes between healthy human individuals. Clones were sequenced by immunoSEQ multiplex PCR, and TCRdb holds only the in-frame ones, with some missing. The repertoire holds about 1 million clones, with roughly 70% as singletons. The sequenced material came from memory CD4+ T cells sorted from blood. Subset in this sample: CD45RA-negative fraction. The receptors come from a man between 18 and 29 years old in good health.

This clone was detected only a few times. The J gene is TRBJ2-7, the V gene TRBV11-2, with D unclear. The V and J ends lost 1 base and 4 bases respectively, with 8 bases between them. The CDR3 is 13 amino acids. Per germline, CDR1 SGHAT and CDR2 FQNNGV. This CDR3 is CASSLAEKYEQYF. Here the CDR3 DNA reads TGTGCCAGCAGCTTAGCGGAAAAATACGAGCAGTACTTC. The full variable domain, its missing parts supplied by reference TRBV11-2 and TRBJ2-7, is EAGVAQSPRYKIIEKRQSVAFWCNPISGHATLYWYQQILGQGPKLLIQFQNNGVVDDSQLPKDRFSAERLKGVDSTLKIQPAKLEDSAVYLCASSLAEKYEQYFGPGTRLTVT.

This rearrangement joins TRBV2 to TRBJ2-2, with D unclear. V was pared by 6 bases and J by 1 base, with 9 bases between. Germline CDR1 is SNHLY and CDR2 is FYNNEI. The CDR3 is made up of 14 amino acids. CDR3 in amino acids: CASRKVRNTGELFF. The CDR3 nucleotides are TGTGCCAGCAGGAAAGTCCGGAACACCGGGGAGCTGTTTTTT.

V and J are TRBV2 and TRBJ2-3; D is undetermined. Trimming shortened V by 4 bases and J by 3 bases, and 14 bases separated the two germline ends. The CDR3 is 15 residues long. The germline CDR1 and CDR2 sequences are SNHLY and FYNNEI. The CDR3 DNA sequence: TGTGCCAGCAGTGTTGGTCAAAGTCAGACAGATACGCAGTATTTT. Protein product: CASSVGQSQTDTQYF. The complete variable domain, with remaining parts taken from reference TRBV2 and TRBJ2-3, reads EPEVTQTPSHQVTQMGQEVILRCVPISNHLYFYWYRQILGQKVEFLVSFYNNEISEKSEIFDDQFSVERPDGSNFTLKIRSTKLEDSAMYFCASSVGQSQTDTQYFGPGTRLTVL.

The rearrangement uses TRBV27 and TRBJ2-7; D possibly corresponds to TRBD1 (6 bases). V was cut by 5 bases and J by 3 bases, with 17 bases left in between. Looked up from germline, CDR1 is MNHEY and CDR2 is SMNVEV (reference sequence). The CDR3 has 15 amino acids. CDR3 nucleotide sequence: TGTGCCAGCAGTCACGAAGGGGGTAAGGTCTACGAGCAGTACTTC. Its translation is CASSHEGGKVYEQYF.

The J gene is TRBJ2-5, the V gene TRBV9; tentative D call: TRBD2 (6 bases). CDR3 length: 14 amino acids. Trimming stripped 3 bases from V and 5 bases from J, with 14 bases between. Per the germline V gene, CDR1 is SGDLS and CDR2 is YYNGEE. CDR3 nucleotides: TGTGCCAGCAGCGCCAGGACGGGGGTGGAGACCCAGTACTTC. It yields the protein CASSARTGVETQYF. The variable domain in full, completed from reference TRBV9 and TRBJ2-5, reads DSGVTQTPKHLITATGQRVTLRCSPRSGDLSVYWYQQSLDQGLQFLIQYYNGEERAKGNILERFSAQQFPDLHSELNLSSLELGDSALYFCASSARTGVETQYFGPGTRLLVL.

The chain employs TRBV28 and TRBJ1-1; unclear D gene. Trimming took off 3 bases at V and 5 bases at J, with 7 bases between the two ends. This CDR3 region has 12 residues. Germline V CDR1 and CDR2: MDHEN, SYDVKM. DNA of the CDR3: TGTGCCAGCAGTTTTTGGCGTACTGAAGCTTTCTTT. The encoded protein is CASSFWRTEAFF.

CDR3 sequence reads: CASSLIGTGRYEQYF. The CDR3 nucleotides read TGTGCCAGCAGCTTAATCGGGACAGGACGTTACGAGCAGTACTTC. This rearrangement joins TRBV5-4 to TRBJ2-7; 8 bases agree with TRBD1. Germline V lookup: CDR1 SGHNT, CDR2 YYREEE (reference sequence). The CDR3 length is 15 residues. Trimming removed 2 bases from V and 4 bases from J; junction bases left unmatched: 8.

The CDR3 here is CAWRASGPGELFF. The CDR3 nucleotides are TGTGCCTGGAGGGCTAGCGGGCCCGGGGAGCTGTTTTTT. The chain links TRBV30 to TRBJ2-2, with 8 bases that match TRBD2. This CDR3 is built from 13 residues. Germline V gene sequence: CDR1 GTSNPN, CDR2 SVGIG (reference sequence). The J segment lost 6 bases and the V segment lost 3 bases, leaving 3 bases of the junction unmatched.

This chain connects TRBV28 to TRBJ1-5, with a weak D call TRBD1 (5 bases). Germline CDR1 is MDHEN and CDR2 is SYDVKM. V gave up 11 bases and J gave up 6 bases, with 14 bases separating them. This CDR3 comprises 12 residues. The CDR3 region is CAVCRVSQPQHF. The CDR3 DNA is TGTGCCGTGTGCAGGGTGAGTCAGCCCCAGCATTTT.

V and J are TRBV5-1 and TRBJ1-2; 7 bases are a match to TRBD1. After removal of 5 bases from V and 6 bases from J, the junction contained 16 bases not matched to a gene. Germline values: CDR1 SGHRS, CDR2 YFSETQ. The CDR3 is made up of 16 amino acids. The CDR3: CASSRDRQGNTHGYTF. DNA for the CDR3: TGCGCCAGCAGTCGGGATCGACAGGGAAATACGCATGGCTACACCTTC. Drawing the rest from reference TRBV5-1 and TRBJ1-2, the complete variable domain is KAGVTQTPRYLIKTRGQQVTLSCSPISGHRSVSWYQQTPGQGLQFLFEYFSETQRNKGNFPGRFSGRQFSNSRSEMNVSTLELGDSALYLCASSRDRQGNTHGYTFGSGTRLTVV.

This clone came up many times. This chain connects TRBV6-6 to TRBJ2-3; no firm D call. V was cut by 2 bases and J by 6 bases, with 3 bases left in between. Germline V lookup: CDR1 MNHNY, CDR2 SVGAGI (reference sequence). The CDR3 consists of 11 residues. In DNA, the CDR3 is TGTGCCAGCAGTTACGGGGATACGCAGTATTTT. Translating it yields CASSYGDTQYF.

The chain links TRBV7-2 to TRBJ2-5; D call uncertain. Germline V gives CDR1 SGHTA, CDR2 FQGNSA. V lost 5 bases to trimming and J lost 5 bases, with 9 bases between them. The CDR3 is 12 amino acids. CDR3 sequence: CASSRYVETQYF. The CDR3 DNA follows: TGTGCCAGCAGCCGATATGTGGAGACCCAGTACTTC.

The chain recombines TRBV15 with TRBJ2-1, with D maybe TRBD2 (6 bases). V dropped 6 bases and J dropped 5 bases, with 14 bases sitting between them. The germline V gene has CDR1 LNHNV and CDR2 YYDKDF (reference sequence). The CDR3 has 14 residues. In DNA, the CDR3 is TGTGCCACCAGGACTAGACAGACCCACAATGAGCAGTTCTTC. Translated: CATRTRQTHNEQFF.

The CDR3 protein is CASSPRSSSTDTQYF. The CDR3 coding sequence is TGTGCCAGCAGCCCGAGGAGCAGTAGCACAGATACGCAGTATTTT. V is TRBV11-2 and J is TRBJ2-3; D ambiguous. Trimming took 5 bases from V and 0 from J, leaving 12 bases between them. CDR3 length: 15 amino acids. The germline V gene has CDR1 SGHAT and CDR2 FQNNGV.

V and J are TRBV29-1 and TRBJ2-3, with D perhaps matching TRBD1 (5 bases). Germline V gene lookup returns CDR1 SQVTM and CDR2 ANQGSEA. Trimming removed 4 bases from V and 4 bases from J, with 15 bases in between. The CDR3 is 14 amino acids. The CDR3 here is CSVGGRTNPDTQYF. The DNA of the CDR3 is TGCAGCGTTGGAGGCCGGACAAATCCAGATACGCAGTATTTT.

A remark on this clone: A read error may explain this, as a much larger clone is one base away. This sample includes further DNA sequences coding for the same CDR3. DNA of the CDR3: TGTGCCTGGAGTGTCGGGGGAACTAATGAAAAACTGTTTTTT. Translation: CAWSVGGTNEKLFF. This chain links TRBV30 with TRBJ1-4; TRBD1 might be the D (5 bases). V lost 0 bases and J 1 base, leaving 6 bases between the germline ends. The CDR3 contains 14 residues. The germline CDR1 and CDR2 sequences are GTSNPN and SVGIG (reference sequence).

CDR3 bases: TGCGCCAGCAGCGTGACAGGGAAAGACCGAAATGGCTACACCTTC. Translated: CASSVTGKDRNGYTF. This chain joins TRBV5-1 and TRBJ1-2; the match to TRBD1 covers 7 bases. The germline gives CDR1 SGHRS, CDR2 YFSETQ. Trimming cost V 4 bases and J 6 bases; bases outside gene matches: 12. The CDR3 contains 15 residues.